This T cell receptor beta chain derives from a study of T cell responses to AZD1222 COVID-19 vaccine. At the level of the study: Pooling was applied to second doses at about 4 or about 12 weeks.

Study findings and constraints: There were mostly white British donors and more females than males, and clonal diversity was possibly underestimated. Reports say nearly half of spike-specific TCRs go after unmutated variant regions.

Looked up from germline, CDR1 is MDHEN and CDR2 is SYDVKM. V lost 6 bases to trimming and J lost 3 bases; unmatched junction nucleotides: 5. CDR3 length equals 15 residues. Concerning this clone itself: What it binds is unknown.

Method: immunoSEQ multiplex PCR; TCRdb's copy keeps in-frame clones and lacks some. The table records under 45,000 clones, about 89% of them present only once. This chain connects TRBV28 to TRBJ2-1; 10 bases map to TRBD1. Sequencing used peripheral blood, obtained on day 0 of AZD1222 vaccination. The origin of this receptor is an adult in good health. The CDR3 loop is CASSPGQGDYNEQFF. Written as DNA, the CDR3 is TGTGCCAGCAGCCCTGGACAGGGGGACTACAATGAGCAGTTCTTC.